The T cell receptor beta chain described here comes from a study of response to subunit inactivated influenza vaccine. This clonotype has more than one count but fewer than ten. The antigen is undetermined. Notes on the study in general: The authors suggested that few new T cells are recruited per seasonal influenza vaccination.

TCRdb re-called the RT-PCR reads with MiXCR, one entry per CDR3 protein. Of some 800,000 distinct CDR3 sequences in the sample, around 21% were seen once. Germline V lookup: CDR1 MNHNS, CDR2 SASEGT. Between the trimmed V and J ends, which lost 8 bases and 2 bases, there was a span of 10 bases. The CDR3 loop spans 13 amino acids. The sequence was obtained from a man between 45 and 60 years old who received an inactivated influenza vaccine. V and J are TRBV6-1 and TRBJ2-1, with D possibly being TRBD1 or TRBD2 (5 bases each). Sample: PBMCs from blood, taken less than 6 days after vaccination. CDR3 sequence reads: CASRGAAYNEQFF. The CDR3 bases are TGTGCCAGCCGAGGGGCAGCCTACAATGAGCAGTTCTTC.